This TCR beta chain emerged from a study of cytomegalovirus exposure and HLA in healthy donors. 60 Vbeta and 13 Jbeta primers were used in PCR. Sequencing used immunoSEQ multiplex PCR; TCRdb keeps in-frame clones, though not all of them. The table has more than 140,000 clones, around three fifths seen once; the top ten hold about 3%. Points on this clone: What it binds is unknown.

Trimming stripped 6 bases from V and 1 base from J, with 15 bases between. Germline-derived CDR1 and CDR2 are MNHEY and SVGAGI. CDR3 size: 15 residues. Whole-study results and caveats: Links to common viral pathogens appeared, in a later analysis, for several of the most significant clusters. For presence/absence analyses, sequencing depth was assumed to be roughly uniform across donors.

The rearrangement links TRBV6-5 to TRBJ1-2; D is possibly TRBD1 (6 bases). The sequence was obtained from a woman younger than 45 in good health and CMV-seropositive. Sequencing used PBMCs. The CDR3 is CASSLTGQFNYGYTF. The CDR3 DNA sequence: TGTGCCAGCAGCCTCACAGGACAGTTTAACTATGGCTACACCTTC.